These 27 T cell receptor beta chains were sequenced from one sample in a study of T-cell memory formation after mild COVID-19. TCRdb reprocessed the 5' RACE reads with MiXCR, giving one entry per CDR3 protein. Found here are about 360,000 distinct CDR3 sequences, about 15% of them singletons; the top ten hold 20% to 25%. Sequencing used PBMCs or a T cell subset sorted from them (not recorded which). Receptors originate from a man aged 18 to 35 who had mild COVID-19 (a few samples of this study predate the infection). Cell type and time point are not known.

This clonotype has a count of ten or more. The chain carries TRBV6-1 and TRBJ1-1, with TRBD1 as a possible D gene (5 bases). Germline CDR1 and CDR2: MNHNS and SASEGT. Trimming stripped 4 bases from V and 5 bases from J, with 17 bases between. The CDR3 spans 15 residues. The CDR3 nucleotides read TGTGCCAGCAGTGGGGCAGGGTTAGGATGGACTGAAGCTTTCTTT. This codes for CASSGAGLGWTEAFF.

This clonotype showed up just a few times. The chain employs TRBV5-1 and TRBJ2-5; 7 bases are shared with TRBD1. The CDR3 is 14 amino acids. Germline V CDR1 and CDR2: SGHRS, YFSETQ. V shed 4 bases and J 4 bases; nucleotides not matched to a gene: 7. The chain's CDR3 is CASSIQGFLETQYF. The CDR3 DNA reads as TGCGCCAGCAGCATACAGGGGTTTTTAGAGACCCAGTACTTC.

A few counts support this clonotype. The CDR3 here is CASRENAGHQVNTEAFF. The CDR3 region has the DNA TGCGCCAGCAGAGAGAACGCGGGTCACCAAGTCAACACTGAAGCTTTCTTT. The gene calls are TRBV10-1 and TRBJ1-1; no reliable D call. The CDR3 has 17 residues. Germline assignment: CDR1 WNHNN and CDR2 SYGVQD (reference sequence). Trimming removed 6 bases at V and 2 bases at J, with 22 bases between.

There are a few counts of this clonotype. CDR3 sequence reads: CATSRAAWHLSEQYF. DNA for the CDR3: TGTGCCACCAGCAGAGCGGCATGGCACCTATCCGAGCAGTACTTC. The rearrangement links TRBV15 to TRBJ2-7; no definite D call. This CDR3 is 15 amino acids long. Between the trimmed V and J ends, which lost 1 base and 6 bases, there was a span of 16 bases. In germline, CDR1 is LNHNV, CDR2 YYDKDF (reference sequence).

The chain is built from TRBV4-3 and TRBJ2-1; the D is unclear. Germline lookup yields CDR1 LGHNA and CDR2 YSLEER. The CDR3 runs to 16 residues. V dropped 0 bases and J dropped 0 bases, with 9 bases sitting between them. DNA of the CDR3: TGCGCCAGCAGCCAAGAAGGGCCAGGCTCCTACAATGAGCAGTTCTTC. Residues: CASSQEGPGSYNEQFF.

The chain recombines TRBV7-9 with TRBJ2-7; TRBD1 matches at 7 bases. Trimming removed 5 bases from V and 0 bases from J; junction bases left unmatched: 7. This CDR3 spans 15 amino acids. Germline V gene lookup returns CDR1 SEHNR and CDR2 FQNEAQ (reference sequence). The CDR3 reads CASSLRTGSSYEQYF. Written as DNA, the CDR3 is TGTGCCAGCAGCCTCCGGACAGGTAGCTCCTACGAGCAGTACTTC.

The chain has TRBV7-3 and TRBJ1-2, with 9 bases that match TRBD1. Trimming cost V 5 bases and J 7 bases; bases outside gene matches: 5. The V gene's germline CDR1 is SGHTA and CDR2 FQGTGA. There are 13 residues in the CDR3. This CDR3 is CASSPTGGSGYTF. As DNA, the CDR3 is TGTGCCAGCAGCCCTACAGGGGGCTCTGGCTACACCTTC.

The chain links TRBV19 to TRBJ2-3, with 8 bases matching TRBD2. Germline V gene data show CDR1 as LNHDA and CDR2 as SQIVND (reference sequence). V lost 6 bases to trimming and J lost 4 bases; unmatched junction nucleotides: 9. The CDR3 runs 15 residues. CDR3: CASSIQGLVSDTQYF. Written as DNA, the CDR3 is TGTGCCAGTAGCATCCAGGGACTAGTATCAGATACGCAGTATTTT.

This clonotype was found a few times. The chain is built from TRBV7-9 and TRBJ1-1; TRBD1 might be the D (5 bases). This CDR3 has 14 residues. The germline V and J ends were trimmed by 1 base and 7 bases, with 13 bases remaining between them. Germline CDR1 is SEHNR and CDR2 is FQNEAQ (reference sequence). In DNA form, the CDR3 reads TGTGCCAGCAGCTTAGGAACGGGACGAGATGAAGCTTTCTTT. Its translation is CASSLGTGRDEAFF. The full variable domain, rest sourced from reference TRBV7-9 and TRBJ1-1, is DTGVSQNPRHKITKRGQNVTFRCDPISEHNRLYWYRQTLGQGPEFLTYFQNEAQLEKSRLLSDRFSAERPKGSFSTLEIQRTEQGDSAMYLCASSLGTGRDEAFFGQGTRLTVV.

This clonotype was counted at least ten times. J is TRBJ2-5 and V is TRBV4-3; D gene uncertain. The length of the CDR3 is 15 residues. Germline values: CDR1 LGHNA, CDR2 YSLEER. V lost 0 bases and J 1 base, leaving 9 bases between the germline ends. The CDR3 coding sequence is TGCGCCAGCAGCCAAGAGACGTTTACCCAAGAGACCCAGTACTTC. It translates to CASSQETFTQETQYF.

The count of this clonotype is one. The chain couples TRBV7-3 to TRBJ2-1; no reliable D call. The V end was cut by 8 bases, the J end by 2 bases, with 19 bases between. The germline V gene has CDR1 SGHTA and CDR2 FQGTGA. The CDR3 is made up of 16 amino acids. This CDR3 is CASGHDRETPYNEQFF. CDR3 nucleotide sequence: TGTGCCAGCGGCCACGACCGTGAAACCCCCTACAATGAGCAGTTCTTC.

This clonotype was seen a few times. The V gene is TRBV7-2, the J gene TRBJ2-5; the D gene is possibly TRBD2 (7 bases). The germline CDR1 and CDR2 sequences are SGHTA and FQGNSA. The CDR3 length is 19 residues. V was shortened by 3 bases and J by 1 base, with 24 bases between the two germline ends. The CDR3 here is CASSFRRGPGGLTQETQYF. The CDR3 nucleotides are TGTGCCAGCAGCTTCCGGAGAGGCCCCGGGGGGCTAACCCAAGAGACCCAGTACTTC. The variable domain in full, completed from reference TRBV7-2 and TRBJ2-5, reads GAGVSQSPSNKVTEKGKDVELRCDPISGHTALYWYRQSLGQGLEFLIYFQGNSAPDKSGLPSDRFSAERTGGSVSTLTIQRTQQEDSAVYLCASSFRRGPGGLTQETQYFGPGTRLLVL.

Ten or more counts support this clonotype. This chain connects TRBV25-1 to TRBJ1-4, with 9 bases that match TRBD1. The germline V gene has CDR1 MGHDK and CDR2 SYGVNS. The CDR3 loop spans 15 amino acids. The ends lost 7 bases at V and 5 bases at J; junction bases unmatched: 8. This CDR3 reads CASTQSGQGNEKLFF. In DNA, the CDR3 is TGTGCCAGCACGCAGTCCGGACAGGGGAATGAAAAACTGTTTTTT. Full variable domain (missing parts from reference TRBV25-1 and TRBJ1-4): EADIYQTPRYLVIGTGKKITLECSQTMGHDKMYWYQQDPGMELHLIHYSYGVNSTEKGDLSSESTVSRIRTEHFPLTLESARPSHTSQYLCASTQSGQGNEKLFFGSGTQLSVL.

The chain is built from TRBV27 and TRBJ2-5, with no clear D. The V end lost 0 bases, the J end lost 2 bases, and 10 bases lay between the germline ends. The CDR3 is 15 residues long. CDR1 is MNHEY and CDR2 is SMNVEV in the germline V gene (reference sequence). DNA of the CDR3: TGTGCCAGCAGTTTATCAGGGTTCGCTCAAGAGACCCAGTACTTC. Translating gives CASSLSGFAQETQYF.

The CDR3 DNA reads as TGCGCCAGCAGCTTGGGCGATAGGGACACCTACGAGCAGTACGTC. This translates into CASSLGDRDTYEQYV. V and J are TRBV5-1 and TRBJ2-7; D might be TRBD1 (6 bases). CDR1 and CDR2 from the germline V gene are SGHRS and YFSETQ. CDR3 size: 15 residues. The V gene lost 0 bases and the J gene lost 2 bases, with 12 bases spanning the gap.

The chain uses TRBV3-1 and TRBJ2-3, with TRBD2 matching over 9 bases. Germline trimming cut 5 bases from V and 2 bases from J; bases unmatched to any gene: 11. The CDR3 totals 17 residues. Germline lookup yields CDR1 LGHDT and CDR2 YNNKEL (reference sequence). As DNA, the CDR3 is TGTGCCAGCAGCGGACGAGTAGCGGGGGTGATCACAGATACGCAGTATTTT. Protein product: CASSGRVAGVITDTQYF.

V is TRBV20-1 and J is TRBJ2-6; D is perhaps TRBD2 (6 bases). The CDR3 sequence is 16 residues long. Germline CDR1 is DFQATT and CDR2 is SNEGSKA (reference sequence). Trimming cost V 4 bases and J 0 bases, with 13 bases left between them. The CDR3 region is CSATGGQPSGANVLTF. CDR3 bases: TGCAGTGCTACTGGAGGGCAGCCCTCTGGGGCCAACGTCCTGACTTTC.

The J gene is TRBJ2-7, the V gene TRBV7-9, with D possibly being TRBD1 or TRBD2 (5 bases each). Trimming took 5 bases from V and 9 from J, leaving 23 bases between them. The V gene's germline CDR1 is SEHNR and CDR2 FQNEAQ (reference sequence). The CDR3 totals 15 residues. The DNA for the CDR3 is TGTGCCAGCAGCCCGACGCCCGGGACCGGAAAGGGGCAGTACTTC. Encoded protein: CASSPTPGTGKGQYF.

This sequence joins TRBV7-8 and TRBJ2-7, with D perhaps TRBD2 (6 bases). The CDR3 runs to 15 residues. Deletions cut 4 bases from V and 2 bases from J, with 15 bases between. CDR1 SGHVS and CDR2 FQNEAQ come from the germline V gene. Written as DNA, the CDR3 is TGTGCCAGCAGCTCCCAGGCGGGGAGAACCTACGAGCAGTACTTC. The encoded protein is CASSSQAGRTYEQYF.

At least ten counts were recorded for this clonotype. The rearrangement links TRBV6-2 or TRBV6-3 to TRBJ2-1; TRBD1 aligns across 9 bases. There are 12 residues in the CDR3. Germline V gene data show CDR1 as MNHEY and CDR2 as SVGEGT. After removal of 6 bases from V and 9 bases from J, the junction contained 3 bases not matched to a gene. The CDR3 loop is CASRNRGLEQFF. CDR3 nucleotides: TGTGCCAGCAGAAACAGGGGGCTTGAGCAGTTCTTC.

This clonotype appeared a few times. This rearrangement joins TRBV30 to TRBJ2-7; a weak D match, TRBD2 (5 bases). This CDR3 comprises 13 residues. V shed 4 bases and J shed 3 bases, with 13 bases lying between them. Germline V gene data show CDR1 as GTSNPN and CDR2 as SVGIG (reference sequence). The CDR3 spells CAWTDEGRYEQYF. The CDR3, as DNA: TGTGCCTGGACGGACGAGGGTCGCTACGAGCAGTACTTC.

The table lists this clonotype with many counts. The genes are TRBV7-2 and TRBJ1-2; 7 nucleotides line up with TRBD1. The CDR3 is made up of 15 amino acids. The ends lost 2 bases at V and 4 bases at J; junction bases unmatched: 7. Germline CDR1 and CDR2: SGHTA and FQGNSA. CDR3 sequence: CASSLSTGNTYGYTF. DNA for the CDR3: TGTGCCAGCAGCTTATCGACAGGGAACACCTATGGCTACACCTTC.

This clonotype was seen a few times. The chain links TRBV24-1 to TRBJ2-5; TRBD1 might be the D (5 bases). The CDR3 runs to 14 residues. Germline V gene sequence: CDR1 KGHDR, CDR2 SFDVKD. With 5 bases removed from V and 3 bases from J, the gap between germline ends came to 12 bases. The CDR3 loop is CATSVQGTEETQYF. CDR3 in DNA: TGTGCCACCAGTGTTCAGGGAACTGAAGAGACCCAGTACTTC.

This clonotype was observed a handful of times. This chain joins TRBV7-9 and TRBJ2-1; possible D gene TRBD2, 6 bases. From germline, CDR1 is SEHNR and CDR2 FQNEAQ (reference sequence). Trimming shortened V by 3 bases and J by 12 bases, and 18 bases separated the two germline ends. There are 14 residues in the CDR3. For the CDR3, the DNA is TGTGCCAGCAGCTTGCCGGGCTTCGGGGAGGCGCAGTTCTTC. Translating it yields CASSLPGFGEAQFF.

This chain joins TRBV5-5 and TRBJ2-3; the D call may be TRBD1 or TRBD2 (6 bases each). Germline V gene lookup returns CDR1 SGHKS and CDR2 YYEKEE (reference sequence). Trimming stripped 5 bases from V and 5 bases from J, with 21 bases between. The CDR3 runs to 16 residues. As DNA, the CDR3 is TGTGCCAGCAGGAGGGGGATTTACGGGGGCGGAGATACGCAGTATTTT. Translating it yields CASRRGIYGGGDTQYF.

This clonotype has ten or more counts. The rearrangement joins TRBV7-9 to TRBJ1-1; weak D call: TRBD1 (6 bases). CDR3 length: 13 residues. V was clipped by 2 bases and J by 4 bases, with 8 bases between them. The V gene's germline CDR1 is SEHNR and CDR2 FQNEAQ (reference sequence). Here the CDR3 DNA reads TGTGCCAGCAGCTTATCCAGGGGCACTGAAGCTTTCTTT. Amino acid sequence: CASSLSRGTEAFF. The full variable domain, in which reference TRBV7-9 and TRBJ1-1 provide the parts outside the CDR3, is DTGVSQNPRHKITKRGQNVTFRCDPISEHNRLYWYRQTLGQGPEFLTYFQNEAQLEKSRLLSDRFSAERPKGSFSTLEIQRTEQGDSAMYLCASSLSRGTEAFFGQGTRLTVV.

This clonotype was counted a few times. The J gene is TRBJ2-1, the V gene TRBV12-3 or TRBV12-4, with 9 bases that match TRBD1. Trimming removed 6 bases from V and 13 bases from J; junction bases left unmatched: 4. CDR3 length: 11 residues. In nucleotides, the CDR3 is TGTGCCAGCAGCCGGGACAGGGCCCAGTTCTTC. Encoded protein: CASSRDRAQFF.